Listed below are T cell receptor beta chains from one sample, sequenced in a study of OX40 agonist ivuxolimab in advanced cancers. Method: immunoSEQ multiplex PCR; TCRdb's copy keeps in-frame clones and lacks some. The profile shows 40,000 to 60,000 clones, 84% of them singletons. Material: CD4+ or CD8+ T cells sorted from blood, obtained in a trial of the OX40 agonist ivuxolimab. These receptors all come from an adult with an advanced solid tumor such as melanoma, head and neck, liver or kidney cancer. The CDR3 runs from the conserved cysteine through the conserved F or W. The D gene is left open where the match is weak. Size is stated for part of the rows, as once, few or many counts, or as a class when the clone is expanded.

DNA	CDR3	size	D	J	V
TGTGCCAGCAGCCCAGTAAGCAATCAGCCCCAGCATTTT	CASSPVSNQPQHF	.	.	TRBJ1-5	TRBV28
TGTGCCAGCAGTCGAGCGGGAGCCTCAGATACGCAGTATTTT	CASSRAGASDTQYF	.	TRBD2	TRBJ2-3	TRBV28
TGTGCCTGGAGTGGGGGACTAGCGACCCACGAGCAGTACTTC	CAWSGGLATHEQYF	.	TRBD2	TRBJ2-7	TRBV30
TGTGCCAGCAGTGATATGACAGGCGGTGGGGAGCAGTACTTC	CASSDMTGGGEQYF	.	.	TRBJ2-7	TRBV28
TGCGCCAGCAGCCAAGATCGGGGGGACCCCAACTACGAGCAGTACTTC	CASSQDRGDPNYEQYF	.	TRBD2	TRBJ2-7	TRBV4-3
TGTGCCAGCAGCCAAGACCCCTCGGGGGGGAACACCGGGGAGCTGTTTTTT	CASSQDPSGGNTGELFF	.	TRBD2	TRBJ2-2	TRBV4-2
TGCGCCAGCACCAACACAGATACGCAGTATTTT	CASTNTDTQYF	.	.	TRBJ2-3	TRBV5-1
TGTGCCAGCAGTTTTAGCGGTGCGAACACCGGGGAGCTGTTTTTT	CASSFSGANTGELFF	.	.	TRBJ2-2	TRBV11-3
TGTGCCAGCAGCTTAGTTCAAGGGCACGCTGGCAATGAGCAGTTCTTC	CASSLVQGHAGNEQFF	.	.	TRBJ2-1	TRBV7-2
TGTGCCAGCAGTCCCGGGCGGTGGATCTATGGCTACACCTTC	CASSPGRWIYGYTF	few	.	TRBJ1-2	TRBV6-5
TGTGCCAGCAGAACCCCAATTGGGGACAGGGGCCTCTCTGGAAACACCATATATTTT	CASRTPIGDRGLSGNTIYF	.	TRBD1	TRBJ1-3	TRBV28
TGCGCCAGCAGTACGGAAACAAACTATGGCTACACCTTC	CASSTETNYGYTF	.	.	TRBJ1-2	TRBV5-1
TGTGCCAGCAGTGAACGACTAGGGGCAGGGGATACGCAGTATTTT	CASSERLGAGDTQYF	.	.	TRBJ2-3	TRBV25-1
TGTGCCAGCAGCTCGCTTAGCGGGAGGGGCCAGGGAGAGACCCAGTACTTC	CASSSLSGRGQGETQYF	.	TRBD2	TRBJ2-5	TRBV7-9
TGTGCCAGCAGCTTAGGCGGGGGGCAGGGGACCCAGTACTTC	CASSLGGGQGTQYF	.	TRBD2	TRBJ2-5	TRBV7-9
TGTGCCAGCAGCGTAGATGGTAGTTCCGGGCGGTGGGAGACCCAGTACTTC	CASSVDGSSGRWETQYF	.	.	TRBJ2-5	TRBV9
TGTGCCAGCAGCCTAGGGTTGTTGGACACCATATATTTT	CASSLGLLDTIYF	.	.	TRBJ1-3	TRBV7-8
TGTGCCAGCGGAATCGCGGTTGCGGGAGCAACAGATACGCAGTATTTT	CASGIAVAGATDTQYF	.	TRBD2	TRBJ2-3	TRBV9
TGCGCCAGCAGCCTAAGTTCCGGGACATCAACGTCCTACGAGCAGTACTTC	CASSLSSGTSTSYEQYF	.	.	TRBJ2-7	TRBV4-1
TGTGCCAGCAGCTTGGACGGACTAGCGGGAGTGGAGACCCAGTACTTC	CASSLDGLAGVETQYF	.	TRBD2	TRBJ2-5	TRBV5-6
TGTGCCAGCGGGTCCTTATTGGCGGGGAACCAAGAGACCCAGTACTTC	CASGSLLAGNQETQYF	.	.	TRBJ2-5	TRBV7-2
TGTGCCAGCAGTGCTACACGGAGGGAGCAGTACTTC	CASSATRREQYF	.	.	TRBJ2-7	TRBV6-5
TGTGCCAGCAGCGTAGTCCCAGCGGGAGAGGACAATGAGCAGTTCTTC	CASSVVPAGEDNEQFF	.	TRBD2	TRBJ2-1	TRBV9
TGTGCCACCCGCCCCAATGATAATGAAAAACTGTTTTTT	CATRPNDNEKLFF	.	.	TRBJ1-4	TRBV10-3
TGCGCCAGCAGCTTGCAATACGAGCAGTACTTC	CASSLQYEQYF	.	.	TRBJ2-7	TRBV5-1
TGTGCCAGCAGACGTAGCGGGCCGAACACCGGGGAGCTGTTTTTT	CASRRSGPNTGELFF	.	TRBD2	TRBJ2-2	TRBV28
TGTGCCAGCAATCGATTTGGGGGGGATGAGCAGTTCTTC	CASNRFGGDEQFF	.	TRBD2	TRBJ2-1	TRBV6-5
TGTGCCAGCAGTTTGTTCGGGGGAAGATCCTACGAGCAGTACTTC	CASSLFGGRSYEQYF	.	.	TRBJ2-7	TRBV28
TGTGCCACCAGCAGAGAAGGGCGCGGCCAGACCCAGTACTTC	CATSREGRGQTQYF	.	.	TRBJ2-5	TRBV15
TGTGCCACCAACCCACCCTCGGGAGAAGGATACGAGCAGTACTTC	CATNPPSGEGYEQYF	.	.	TRBJ2-7	TRBV28
TGTGCCAGCATGGCGACAGGATCTTATGGCTACACCTTC	CASMATGSYGYTF	.	.	TRBJ1-2	TRBV2
TGTGCCAGCAGCTTAGGGGACTGGGCAGTTGATGGCTACACCTTC	CASSLGDWAVDGYTF	.	.	TRBJ1-2	TRBV7-9
TGTGCCAGCAGGGATAGACAGGTTAACACCGGGGAGCTGTTTTTT	CASRDRQVNTGELFF	.	.	TRBJ2-2	TRBV6-9